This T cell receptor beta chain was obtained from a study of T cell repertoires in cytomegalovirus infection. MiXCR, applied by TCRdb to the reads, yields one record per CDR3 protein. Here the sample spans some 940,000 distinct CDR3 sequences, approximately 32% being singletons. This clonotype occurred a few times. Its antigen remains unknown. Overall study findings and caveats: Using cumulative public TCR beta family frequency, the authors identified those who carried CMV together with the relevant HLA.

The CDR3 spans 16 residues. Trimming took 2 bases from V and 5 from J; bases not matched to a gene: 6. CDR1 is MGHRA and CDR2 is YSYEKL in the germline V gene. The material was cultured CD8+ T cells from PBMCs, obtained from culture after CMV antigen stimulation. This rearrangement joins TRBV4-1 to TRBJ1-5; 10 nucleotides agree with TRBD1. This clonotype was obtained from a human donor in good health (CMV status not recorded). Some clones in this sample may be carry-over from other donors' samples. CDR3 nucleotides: TGCGCCAGCAGCCAAAGGGGACAGGGGAGCGATCAGCCCCAGCATTTT. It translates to CASSQRGQGSDQPQHF.